The rows below give T cell receptor beta chains drawn from one sample of a study of cytomegalovirus exposure and HLA in healthy donors. Clones were sequenced by immunoSEQ multiplex PCR, and TCRdb holds only the in-frame ones, with some missing. The sample lists under 150,000 clones, about 80% occurring once. Sequenced input: PBMCs. These receptors came from a woman aged 25 to 45 in good health and CMV-seronegative. The CDR3 runs from the conserved cysteine through the conserved F or W. Fields, in order: D gene, V gene, J gene, clone size, CDR3 protein, CDR3 DNA. D genes are given only for firm matches. Expanded clones are given a class, and other clones once, few, many or no size at all.

D: NA; V: TRBV27; J: TRBJ1-5; size: NA; CDR3: CASSLYQSSNQPQHF; DNA: TGTGCCAGCAGTTTATATCAGTCCAGCAATCAGCCCCAGCATTTT
D: NA; V: TRBV27; J: TRBJ1-1; size: few; CDR3: CASSLVPGWPPNTEAFF; DNA: TGTGCCAGCAGTTTAGTTCCAGGGTGGCCTCCGAACACTGAAGCTTTCTTT
D: NA; V: TRBV4-3; J: TRBJ1-2; size: NA; CDR3: CASSQDRGSYGYTF; DNA: TGCGCCAGCAGCCAAGATCGCGGCTCCTATGGCTACACCTTC
D: NA; V: TRBV19; J: TRBJ1-2; size: NA; CDR3: CASSNPGLRAYGYTF; DNA: TGTGCCAGTAGTAATCCGGGACTTCGGGCCTATGGCTACACCTTC
D: NA; V: TRBV5-4; J: TRBJ2-3; size: NA; CDR3: CASSSGTYTDTQYF; DNA: TGTGCCAGCAGCTCAGGGACATACACAGATACGCAGTATTTT
D: NA; V: TRBV9; J: TRBJ2-7; size: once; CDR3: CASSRGGVSYEQYF; DNA: TGTGCCAGCAGTAGAGGCGGAGTCTCCTACGAGCAGTACTTC
D: TRBD1; V: TRBV28; J: TRBJ1-6; size: NA; CDR3: CASSSRDSPYNSPLHF; DNA: TGTGCCAGCAGTTCACGGGACAGCCCCTATAATTCACCCCTCCACTTT
D: TRBD1; V: TRBV13; J: TRBJ1-4; size: many; CDR3: CASSLSRTGDEKLFF; DNA: TGTGCCAGCAGCTTATCCCGAACAGGGGATGAAAAACTGTTTTTT
D: TRBD1; V: TRBV4-2; J: TRBJ1-5; size: NA; CDR3: CASSQGDRGNQPQHF; DNA: TGTGCCAGCAGCCAAGGAGACAGGGGTAATCAGCCCCAGCATTTT
D: NA; V: TRBV7-3; J: TRBJ1-1; size: once; CDR3: CASSKQAPAEAFF; DNA: TGTGCCAGCAGCAAACAGGCCCCGGCTGAAGCTTTCTTT
D: NA; V: TRBV7-9; J: TRBJ1-1; size: NA; CDR3: CSSSTPGKAFF; DNA: TGTTCCAGCAGTACCCCCGGGAAAGCTTTCTTT
D: NA; V: TRBV19; J: TRBJ2-7; size: NA; CDR3: CASSIDRRTYEQYF; DNA: TGTGCCAGTAGTATTGACAGGAGAACCTACGAGCAGTACTTC
D: NA; V: TRBV5-5; J: TRBJ1-5; size: NA; CDR3: CASSFMGALNDQPQHF; DNA: TGTGCCAGCAGCTTTATGGGGGCACTAAACGATCAGCCCCAGCATTTT
D: NA; V: TRBV5-4; J: TRBJ2-3; size: NA; CDR3: CASSAYAGGTDTQYF; DNA: TGTGCCAGCAGCGCCTACGCAGGGGGCACAGATACGCAGTATTTT
D: TRBD1; V: TRBV6-1; J: TRBJ2-1; size: NA; CDR3: CATTPGQASNEQFF; DNA: TGTGCCACCACACCGGGACAGGCTTCTAATGAGCAGTTCTTC
D: TRBD2; V: TRBV30; J: TRBJ2-1; size: few; CDR3: CAWIGRAGATNSEQFF; DNA: TGTGCCTGGATAGGTAGAGCGGGGGCCACTAATAGTGAGCAGTTCTTC
D: TRBD2; V: TRBV4-2; J: TRBJ2-2; size: NA; CDR3: CASSQASGGAGELFF; DNA: TGTGCCAGCAGCCAAGCTAGCGGGGGGGCCGGGGAGCTGTTTTTT
D: NA; V: TRBV9; J: TRBJ2-1; size: once; CDR3: CASSGRPPRNEQFF; DNA: TGTGCCAGCAGCGGGAGACCCCCTCGCAATGAGCAGTTCTTC
D: TRBD1; V: TRBV4-2; J: TRBJ1-5; size: NA; CDR3: CASSQDRRGQGKSNQPQHF; DNA: TGTGCCAGCAGCCAAGATAGAAGAGGACAGGGGAAAAGCAATCAGCCCCAGCATTTT
D: NA; V: TRBV4-1; J: TRBJ1-2; size: NA; CDR3: CASSPDSYGYTF; DNA: TGCGCCAGCAGCCCGGACAGTTATGGCTACACCTTC
D: NA; V: TRBV7-2; J: TRBJ2-5; size: NA; CDR3: CASSLDFQGGQETQYF; DNA: TGTGCCAGCAGCTTAGACTTCCAGGGGGGACAAGAGACCCAGTACTTC
D: NA; V: TRBV28; J: TRBJ1-1; size: NA; CDR3: CASKTGGVAMNTEAFF; DNA: TGTGCCAGCAAAACTGGGGGGGTCGCTATGAACACTGAAGCTTTCTTT
D: TRBD2; V: TRBV6-5; J: TRBJ2-2; size: NA; CDR3: CASSPGLDTGELFF; DNA: TGTGCCAGCAGTCCCGGACTAGACACCGGGGAGCTGTTTTTT
D: NA; V: TRBV7-6; J: TRBJ2-5; size: once; CDR3: CASSLALTSGAETQYF; DNA: TGTGCCAGCAGCTTAGCGTTGACATCAGGGGCAGAGACCCAGTACTTC
D: TRBD2; V: TRBV2; J: TRBJ2-7; size: few; CDR3: CASSEGTSGTYEQYF; DNA: TGTGCCAGCAGTGAGGGGACTAGCGGTACCTACGAGCAGTACTTC
D: NA; V: TRBV27; J: TRBJ1-5; size: NA; CDR3: CASSYTVYSNQPQHF; DNA: TGTGCCAGCAGCTATACAGTTTATAGCAATCAGCCCCAGCATTTT
D: TRBD1; V: TRBV6-6; J: TRBJ2-1; size: NA; CDR3: CASTQGDEQFF; DNA: TGTGCCAGCACCCAGGGGGATGAGCAGTTCTTC
D: TRBD2; V: TRBV2; J: TRBJ2-5; size: NA; CDR3: CASSPSGATHEQYF; DNA: TGTGCCAGCAGCCCTAGCGGGGCGACCCATGAGCAGTACTTC
D: NA; V: TRBV10-3; J: TRBJ1-5; size: few; CDR3: CAIGGAEGTQPQHF; DNA: TGTGCCATCGGCGGGGCAGAGGGTACTCAGCCCCAGCATTTT
D: NA; V: TRBV11-2; J: TRBJ2-5; size: NA; CDR3: CASSFRTGPETQYF; DNA: TGTGCCAGCAGCTTTAGAACGGGTCCAGAGACCCAGTACTTC
D: TRBD1; V: TRBV7-9; J: TRBJ1-4; size: NA; CDR3: CASSFRDRAEELFF; DNA: TGTGCCAGCAGCTTCCGGGACAGGGCGGAAGAACTGTTTTTT
D: NA; V: TRBV10-3; J: TRBJ2-1; size: NA; CDR3: CAISENIYNEQFF; DNA: TGTGCCATCAGTGAGAACATATACAATGAGCAGTTCTTC
D: NA; V: TRBV7-9; J: TRBJ1-4; size: few; CDR3: CASSLYAGPQGPTNEKLFF; DNA: TGTGCCAGCAGCTTATACGCGGGGCCTCAGGGACCTACTAATGAAAAACTGTTTTTT
D: TRBD1; V: TRBV27; J: TRBJ1-1; size: once; CDR3: CASTPTTGTEAFF; DNA: TGTGCCAGCACCCCCACGACAGGGACTGAAGCTTTCTTT
D: TRBD1; V: TRBV9; J: TRBJ2-5; size: NA; CDR3: CASSVASGQVQETQYF; DNA: TGTGCCAGCAGCGTAGCTTCGGGACAGGTTCAAGAGACCCAGTACTTC
D: TRBD1; V: TRBV9; J: TRBJ1-1; size: NA; CDR3: CASRSGTANTEAFF; DNA: TGTGCCAGCAGGTCCGGGACAGCGAACACTGAAGCTTTCTTT
D: NA; V: TRBV5-1; J: TRBJ2-3; size: NA; CDR3: CASRGQRGTDTQYF; DNA: TGCGCCAGCAGGGGCCAGCGGGGCACAGATACGCAGTATTTT